Listed below are T cell receptor beta chains from one sample, sequenced in a study of persistence of HIV-infected CD4 T cells. Assay used: immunoSEQ multiplex PCR; TCRdb lists only in-frame clones, some missing. The sample has approximately 46,000 clones, just under 90% seen once. These receptors have no identified antigens. The sequencing here drew on CD4+ T cells sorted from PBMCs after 18-hour stimulation, taken from a patient who received antiretroviral therapy. These receptors originate from an adult woman with HIV who was CMV-seropositive. Each CDR3 is given with its conserved first and last residue. A D gene is named only where the DNA matches it firmly. Expanded clones are given a class, and other clones once, few, many or no size at all.

TRBJ1-1 - - TRBV7-2 CASSLARGATEAFF TGTGCCAGCAGCTTGGCCAGGGGAGCCACTGAAGCTTTCTTT
TRBJ1-1 TRBD1 - TRBV10-1 CASKKGQGTEAFF TGCGCCAGCAAGAAGGGACAGGGGACTGAAGCTTTCTTT
TRBJ1-2 - - TRBV25-1 CASRGFEAYYGYTF TGTGCCAGCAGGGGCTTTGAGGCCTACTATGGCTACACCTTC
TRBJ1-5 - - TRBV29-1 CSVGSGGDQPQHF TGCAGCGTTGGGTCCGGGGGGGATCAGCCCCAGCATTTT
TRBJ2-3 TRBD2 few TRBV19 CASSIGGASGTDTQYF TGTGCCAGTAGTATAGGTGGAGCTAGCGGGACAGATACGCAGTATTTT
TRBJ2-6 - - TRBV4-1 CASASPGTSGANVLTF TGCGCCAGCGCTTCCCCAGGGACCTCAGGGGCCAACGTCCTGACTTTC
TRBJ1-2 TRBD1 - TRBV5-6 CASNPGQTTRYTF TGTGCCAGCAACCCGGGACAGACCACCCGCTACACCTTC
TRBJ2-2 - - TRBV2 CASSESRATGELFF TGTGCCAGCAGTGAAAGCAGGGCCACCGGGGAGCTGTTTTTT
TRBJ1-5 - - TRBV30 CAWSATDRINQPQHF TGTGCCTGGAGTGCCACAGACAGGATCAATCAGCCCCAGCATTTT
TRBJ1-6 - - TRBV9 CASRGPIGNSPLHF TGTGCCAGCAGGGGGCCGATTGGAAATTCACCCCTCCACTTT
TRBJ2-3 - - TRBV6-6 CATLLGTGPQYF TGTGCCACCCTATTAGGAACAGGTCCGCAGTATTTT
TRBJ2-7 - - TRBV19 CAESPRWEQYF TGTGCCGAGAGCCCAAGGTGGGAGCAGTACTTC
TRBJ2-3 - - TRBV7-3 CASSSPVTDTQYF TGTGCCAGCAGCTCACCGGTCACAGATACGCAGTATTTT
TRBJ1-1 - - TRBV28 CASSLRSPPAFF TGTGCCAGCAGTTTAAGGTCCCCGCCAGCTTTCTTT
TRBJ2-2 - - TRBV11-2 CASSLRTGSGYVTGELFF TGTGCCAGCAGCTTAAGAACAGGAAGCGGATATGTTACCGGGGAGCTGTTTTTT
TRBJ1-1 TRBD1 - TRBV7-2 CASSFLDRVKTEAFF TGTGCCAGCAGCTTTTTAGACAGGGTAAAAACTGAAGCTTTCTTT
TRBJ2-7 - once TRBV7-2 CASRKRTEPPYEQYF TGTGCCAGCAGGAAAAGGACAGAGCCTCCCTACGAGCAGTACTTC
TRBJ2-1 - - TRBV14 CASSQEWGRTFF TGTGCCAGCAGCCAAGAATGGGGCCGAACGTTCTTC
TRBJ2-1 - - TRBV7-6 CASSYPPGNEQFF TGTGCCAGCAGCTACCCTCCGGGTAATGAGCAGTTCTTC
TRBJ2-2 - - TRBV5-1 CASSVGQNTGELFF TGCGCCAGCAGCGTGGGACAGAACACCGGGGAGCTGTTTTTT
TRBJ1-2 TRBD1 - TRBV5-1 CASSSTGQGYGYTF TGCGCCAGCAGCTCAACGGGACAGGGGTACGGCTACACCTTC
TRBJ2-1 - - TRBV15 CATSRGSQGNEQFF TGTGCCACCAGCAGGGGTTCCCAAGGCAATGAGCAGTTCTTC
TRBJ1-1 TRBD1 medium-sized TRBV10-1 CASKGQANTEAFF TGCGCCAGCAAGGGACAGGCGAACACTGAAGCTTTCTTT
TRBJ1-1 - - TRBV6-2/TRBV6-3 CASSYFSTGAEAFF TGTGCCAGCAGTTACTTTTCGACGGGAGCGGAAGCTTTCTTT
TRBJ2-7 - once TRBV6-5 CASSYSGALSSYEQYF TGTGCCAGCAGTTACTCTGGCGCGCTTAGTTCCTACGAGCAGTACTTC
TRBJ2-7 - - TRBV28 CASSLGSGSYEQYF TGTGCCAGCAGTTTAGGGTCTGGCTCCTACGAGCAGTACTTC
TRBJ2-4 TRBD1 - TRBV5-1 CASSSRTGEVKNIQYF TGCGCCAGCAGCTCCCGGACAGGGGAGGTCAAAAACATTCAGTACTTC
TRBJ2-5 - - TRBV12-5 CASGLGEFTQYF TGTGCTAGTGGTTTGGGGGAGTTCACCCAGTACTTC
TRBJ1-1 - - TRBV6-5 CASSPRGTGWATFF TGTGCCAGCAGTCCTAGGGGTACAGGGTGGGCAACTTTCTTT
TRBJ1-2 TRBD1 - TRBV15 CATSRERDRGTNYGYTF TGTGCCACCAGCAGAGAACGGGACAGGGGAACAAACTATGGCTACACCTTC
TRBJ2-1 - - TRBV7-2 CASSSPLSNEQFF TGTGCCAGCAGCTCTCCCCTTTCCAATGAGCAGTTCTTC
TRBJ2-2 TRBD2 once TRBV3-1/TRBV3-2 CASSLGGARTGELFF TGTGCCAGCAGCCTCGGGGGGGCGCGAACCGGGGAGCTGTTTTTT
TRBJ2-5 TRBD2 - TRBV7-9 CASSTGISGTSGETQYF TGTGCCAGCAGCACGGGGATTAGCGGGACGTCGGGAGAGACCCAGTACTTC
TRBJ1-2 - - TRBV28 CASSLSAGRGYGYTF TGTGCCAGCAGTTTATCGGCAGGACGGGGGTATGGCTACACCTTC
TRBJ2-1 TRBD2 - TRBV4-1 CASSQTTSGSYNEQFF TGCGCCAGCAGCCAAACGACTAGCGGGAGTTACAATGAGCAGTTCTTC
TRBJ1-1 - - TRBV19 CASIHGGANTEAFF TGTGCCAGTATTCATGGAGGGGCGAACACTGAAGCTTTCTTT
TRBJ1-2 TRBD1 - TRBV7-2 CASSPPGTANYGYTF TGTGCCAGCAGCCCCCCCGGGACAGCTAACTATGGCTACACCTTC
TRBJ1-2 - - TRBV6-4 CASSDSTGGGSYTF TGTGCCAGCAGTGACTCAACGGGGGGAGGTAGCTACACCTTC
TRBJ2-7 - - TRBV15 CATSRVEEGLAYEQYF TGTGCCACCAGCAGAGTTGAGGAGGGGCTTGCCTACGAGCAGTACTTC
TRBJ1-4 - - TRBV5-8 CASRSGTGRSDEKLFF TGTGCCAGCAGATCTGGGACGGGGAGATCTGATGAAAAACTGTTTTTT
TRBJ1-2 TRBD1 - TRBV6-4 CASSDPGGFGYTF TGTGCCAGCAGTGATCCAGGGGGCTTTGGCTACACCTTC
TRBJ2-2 - once TRBV3-1/TRBV3-2 CASSQRGSRHPGELFF TGTGCCAGCAGCCAAAGGGGCTCAAGACACCCCGGGGAGCTGTTTTTT
TRBJ1-1 - few TRBV19 CASSIDLQGWNTEAFF TGTGCCAGTAGTATAGACCTACAGGGATGGAACACTGAAGCTTTCTTT
TRBJ1-6 - - TRBV14 CASSQDGPPLHF TGTGCCAGCAGCCAAGACGGCCCACCCCTCCACTTT
TRBJ1-1 - - TRBV29-1 CSVEQMNTEAFF TGCAGCGTTGAACAAATGAACACTGAAGCTTTCTTT
TRBJ1-1 - - TRBV5-6 CASSWRGEAFF TGTGCCAGCAGCTGGAGGGGGGAAGCTTTCTTT
TRBJ2-5 TRBD1 - TRBV6-5 CASSRDRGQTQYF TGTGCCAGCAGTAGGGACAGGGGCCAGACCCAGTACTTC
TRBJ2-5 TRBD2 once TRBV7-2 CASSLGGPAGRETQYF TGTGCCAGCAGCTTAGGTGGCCCAGCGGGGAGGGAGACCCAGTACTTC
TRBJ2-5 TRBD1 - TRBV24-1 CATSDRDRGRTQYF TGTGCCACCAGTGACCGTGACAGGGGGCGGACCCAGTACTTC
TRBJ1-1 - - TRBV2 CASSEVDTLGNTEAFF TGTGCCAGCAGTGAAGTCGACACTCTAGGGAACACTGAAGCTTTCTTT
TRBJ1-1 - - TRBV19 CASSKAPMGVNTEAFF TGTGCCAGTAGTAAGGCCCCAATGGGGGTGAACACTGAAGCTTTCTTT
TRBJ2-3 - once TRBV24-1 CATSDHVRDTQYF TGTGCCACCAGTGATCACGTTAGAGATACGCAGTATTTT
TRBJ2-7 - - TRBV14 CASSQDRLQQYF TGTGCCAGCAGCCAAGACAGGCTCCAGCAGTACTTC
TRBJ2-7 - - TRBV7-9 CASSFTESSYEQYF TGTGCCAGCAGCTTCACGGAGAGCTCCTACGAGCAGTACTTC
TRBJ1-2 - - TRBV5-1 CASSGGVYCTF TGCGCCAGCAGCGGCGGGGTTTATTGCACCTTC
TRBJ2-5 - - TRBV7-8 CASSSRGPGETQYF TGTGCCAGCAGCTCCAGGGGACCTGGAGAGACCCAGTACTTC
TRBJ2-1 TRBD2 - TRBV2 CASSGKRGGPNEQFF TGTGCCAGCAGTGGAAAGCGGGGGGGCCCGAATGAGCAGTTCTTC